This T cell receptor (beta chain) was observed in a study of T cells in Graves' hyperthyroidism and ophthalmopathy. Turning to the study itself: Prior to any treatment, at the point of initial diagnosis, peripheral blood was collected.

For ophthalmopathy patients, the Clinical Activity Score was at least 3 and the NOSPECS grade at least 4; duration was under 3 months. Patients were excluded for uncontrolled infection, other autoimmune disease, pregnancy or lactation. It was 8 to 10 ml of fresh peripheral blood that supplied the PBMCs. Trimming took 8 bases from V and 2 from J, leaving 7 bases between them. Germline CDR1 reads SNHLY; CDR2 reads FYNNEI. The CDR3 runs 11 residues. It was RNA transcripts that yielded the amplified TCR beta CDR3 regions. The TCR CDR3 was amplified in a first-round RT-PCR using the HTBI primer set. TCRdb itself ran the multiplex PCR reads through MiXCR, one entry per CDR3 protein. Here the sample spans more than 300,000 distinct CDR3 sequences, roughly 20% being singletons. For this clonotype: A much larger clone differs by one base, so this may be a read error.

This clonotype was sampled from a man aged 18 to 30 with Graves' ophthalmopathy. Input material: blood. The chain has TRBV2 and TRBJ2-7; D is perhaps TRBD2 (5 bases). The CDR3 loop is CASGLTYEQYF. DNA for the CDR3: TGTGCCAGCGGACTTACCTACGAGCAGTACTTC.